In its sample, the clone carrying this T cell receptor beta chain was seen many times. The CDR3 runs 15 residues. Losses at the gene ends were 2 bases for V and 3 bases for J; bases not matched to a gene: 1. Germline V lookup: CDR1 MNHNS, CDR2 SASEGT. TCR alpha and beta CDR3 regions were amplified from RNA using iRepertoire nested multiplex PCR. Using its own MiXCR run on the multiplex PCR reads, TCRdb lists one record per CDR3 protein. The repertoire holds about 210,000 distinct CDR3 sequences, 30% to 40% seen once, with roughly a fifth in the top ten. This sample is part of a study of glioma-infiltrating T cells.

V and J are TRBV6-1 and TRBJ2-1; 10 nucleotides align to TRBD2. The sequenced sample was glioma tissue, nonneoplastic brain tissue, or PBMCs (not recorded which). This clonotype was obtained from a human donor with low-grade glioma or glioblastoma, undergoing nonglioma brain surgery, or in good health (not recorded which). Here the CDR3 DNA reads TGTGCCAGCAGTGAACTAGCGGGGGACTACAATGAGCAGTTCTTC. This encodes CASSELAGDYNEQFF.